The rows below give T cell receptor beta chains drawn from one sample of a study of monozygotic twins with inflammatory bowel disease. TCRdb reprocessed the 5' RACE reads and keeps a single row for each CDR3 protein, giving no DNA. The ten top clones account for around 2.4%, within a sample of 350,000 to 550,000 distinct CDR3 sequences. The sample consisted of blood. The receptors were sampled from a human donor with ulcerative colitis or Crohn's disease, or a healthy co-twin of an affected twin (not recorded which). CDR3s include the opening cysteine and the closing phenylalanine or tryptophan.

v_gene	j_gene	CDR3aa
TRBV12-3/TRBV12-4	TRBJ2-7	CASTRQGSYEQYF
TRBV2	TRBJ1-6	CASRGQEHNSPLHF
TRBV7-2	TRBJ2-7	CASSFQMSSYEQYF
TRBV7-2	TRBJ2-1	CASSLQQDNYNEQFF
TRBV6-2/TRBV6-3	TRBJ2-5	CASSRGVSLATQYF
TRBV30	TRBJ1-5	CAWSAGGSNQPQHF
TRBV3-1	TRBJ2-2	CASSDRDFGELFF
TRBV12-5	TRBJ2-1	CASGLVQVRNEQFF
TRBV5-1	TRBJ1-1	CASSPRTGDLYPEAFF
TRBV27	TRBJ2-3	CASSYIRGTDTQYF
TRBV29-1	TRBJ2-7	CSVETDSYEQYF
TRBV11-1	TRBJ2-3	CASSFGAGDTDTQYF
TRBV5-1	TRBJ2-4	CASSSGVEAKNIQYF
TRBV2	TRBJ1-4	CASRTGNEKLFF
TRBV5-1	TRBJ1-5	CASSPEGRGLNQPQHF
TRBV6-1	TRBJ2-1	CASSEARTGAREQFF
TRBV29-1	TRBJ1-2	CSARDSTNYGYTF
TRBV5-1	TRBJ2-1	CASSLDRRPEQFF
TRBV10-3	TRBJ2-7	CAISSGGSNEQYF
TRBV28	TRBJ1-1	CASSFVNIPNTEAFF
TRBV20-1	TRBJ1-5	CSAREIGRDNQPQHF
TRBV4-1	TRBJ2-7	CASSQEGYRGGEQYF
TRBV20-1	TRBJ2-1	CSARILAVGNEQFF
TRBV5-1	TRBJ2-7	CASSSRDRGPSYEQYF
TRBV7-3	TRBJ2-3	CASSPGQGGDTQYF
TRBV28	TRBJ2-7	CASSYSGLALQVDEQYF
TRBV11-1	TRBJ2-2	CASSSNRGTGGANTGELFF
TRBV18	TRBJ2-7	CASSPPGDRYYEQYF
TRBV7-2	TRBJ2-1	CASSLLRMAEVGEQFF
TRBV12-3/TRBV12-4	TRBJ1-2	CASGWGQDYGYTF
TRBV11-2	TRBJ2-2	CASSLVSGPGELFF
TRBV5-6	TRBJ2-1	CASSPQGASINEQFF
TRBV5-5	TRBJ2-5	CASSFRPGAKGETQYF
TRBV7-6	TRBJ2-3	CASSLARRDTQYF
TRBV7-2	TRBJ1-5	CASSLAQGAQGPQHF